This T cell receptor (beta chain) was sequenced during a study of blood T cell repertoires in COVID-19. Overall study: Collection of acute and convalescent COVID-19 samples took place in the United States, Italy and Spain. T cells, B-cell-depleted T cells, or PBMCs provided the cDNA or gDNA that served as material.

The method was immunoSEQ multiplex PCR; TCRdb's version includes in-frame clones alone and lacks a portion of them. In the table there are around 200,000 clones, about nine tenths of which are singletons. Living in about two dozen US areas, the participants were between about 18 and 90 years of age. This CDR3 contains 14 residues. Germline V CDR1 and CDR2: SQVTM, ANQGSEA. V was clipped by 4 bases and J by 0 bases, with 10 bases between them. V and J are TRBV29-1 and TRBJ2-1; possible D gene TRBD2, 6 bases. The clonotype was recovered from a man aged 30 to 39 who had recovered from COVID-19. The material sequenced was PBMCs or T cells enriched from blood (not recorded which). The CDR3 reads CSVVSGYSYNEQFF. CDR3 coding DNA: TGCAGCGTTGTTAGCGGCTACTCCTACAATGAGCAGTTCTTC.